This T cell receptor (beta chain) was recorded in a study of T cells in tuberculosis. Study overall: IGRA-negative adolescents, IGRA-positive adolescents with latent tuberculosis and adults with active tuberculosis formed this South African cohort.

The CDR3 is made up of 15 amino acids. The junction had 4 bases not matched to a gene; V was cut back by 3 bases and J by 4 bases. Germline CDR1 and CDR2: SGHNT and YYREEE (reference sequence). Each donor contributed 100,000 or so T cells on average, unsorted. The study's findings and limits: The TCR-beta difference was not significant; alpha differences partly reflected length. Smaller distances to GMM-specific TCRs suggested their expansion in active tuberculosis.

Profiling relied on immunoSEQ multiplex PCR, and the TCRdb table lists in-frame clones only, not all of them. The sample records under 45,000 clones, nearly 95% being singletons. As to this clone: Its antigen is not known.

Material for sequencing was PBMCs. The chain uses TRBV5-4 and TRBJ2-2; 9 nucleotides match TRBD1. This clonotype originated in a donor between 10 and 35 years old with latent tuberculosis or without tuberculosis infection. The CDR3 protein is CASSWDRVGTGELFF. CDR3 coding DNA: TGTGCCAGCAGCTGGGACAGGGTGGGCACCGGGGAGCTGTTTTTT.